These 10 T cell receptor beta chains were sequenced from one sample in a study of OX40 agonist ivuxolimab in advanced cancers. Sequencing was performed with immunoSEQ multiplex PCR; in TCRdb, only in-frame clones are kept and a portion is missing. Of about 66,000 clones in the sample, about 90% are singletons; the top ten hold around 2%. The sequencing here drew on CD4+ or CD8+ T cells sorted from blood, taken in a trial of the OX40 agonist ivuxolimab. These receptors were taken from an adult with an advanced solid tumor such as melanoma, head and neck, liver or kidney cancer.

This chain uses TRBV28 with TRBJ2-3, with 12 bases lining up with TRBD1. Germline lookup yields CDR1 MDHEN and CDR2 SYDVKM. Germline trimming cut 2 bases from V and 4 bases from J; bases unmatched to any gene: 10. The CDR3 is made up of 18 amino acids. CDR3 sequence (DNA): TGTGCCAGCAGTTTAGCTCCGGGACAGGGGGCGATCTCAGATACGCAGTATTTT. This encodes CASSLAPGQGAISDTQYF.

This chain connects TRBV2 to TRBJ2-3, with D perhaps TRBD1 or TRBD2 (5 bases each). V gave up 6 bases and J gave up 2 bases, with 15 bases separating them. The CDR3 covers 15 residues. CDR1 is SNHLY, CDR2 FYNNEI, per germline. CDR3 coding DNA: TGTGCCAGCAGCCAACTGGGGGTGGCCACAGATACGCAGTATTTT. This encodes CASSQLGVATDTQYF.

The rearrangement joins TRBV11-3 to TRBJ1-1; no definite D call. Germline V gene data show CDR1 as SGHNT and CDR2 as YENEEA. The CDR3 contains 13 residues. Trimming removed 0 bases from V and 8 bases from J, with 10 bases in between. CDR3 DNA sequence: TGTGCCAGCAGCTTAGAGAGTGGCTCGGAAGCTTTCTTT. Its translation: CASSLESGSEAFF.

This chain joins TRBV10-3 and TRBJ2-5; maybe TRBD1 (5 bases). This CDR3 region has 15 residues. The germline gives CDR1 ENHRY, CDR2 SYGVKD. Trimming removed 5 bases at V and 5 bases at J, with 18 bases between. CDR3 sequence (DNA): TGTGCCATCAGTAACCAGGGTAAGAACGCGGAGACCCAGTACTTC. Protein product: CAISNQGKNAETQYF.

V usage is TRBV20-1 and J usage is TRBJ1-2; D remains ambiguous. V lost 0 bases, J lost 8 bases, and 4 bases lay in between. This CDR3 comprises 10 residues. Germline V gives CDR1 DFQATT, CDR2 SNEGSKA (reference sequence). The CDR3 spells CSAREDGYTF. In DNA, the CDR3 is TGCAGTGCTAGAGAGGACGGCTACACCTTC.

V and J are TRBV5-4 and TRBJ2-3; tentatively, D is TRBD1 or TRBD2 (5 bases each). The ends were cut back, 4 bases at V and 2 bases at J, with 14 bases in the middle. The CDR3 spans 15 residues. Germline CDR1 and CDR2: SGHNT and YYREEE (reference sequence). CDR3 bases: TGTGCCAGCAGCCGGGACGGCGGCTCCACAGATACGCAGTATTTT. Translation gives CASSRDGGSTDTQYF.

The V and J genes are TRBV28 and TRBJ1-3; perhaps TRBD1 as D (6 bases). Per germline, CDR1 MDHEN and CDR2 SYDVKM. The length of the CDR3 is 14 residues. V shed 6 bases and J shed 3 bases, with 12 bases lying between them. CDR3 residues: CASSLQGRGNTIYF. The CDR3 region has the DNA TGTGCCAGCAGCCTACAGGGTCGTGGAAACACCATATATTTT.

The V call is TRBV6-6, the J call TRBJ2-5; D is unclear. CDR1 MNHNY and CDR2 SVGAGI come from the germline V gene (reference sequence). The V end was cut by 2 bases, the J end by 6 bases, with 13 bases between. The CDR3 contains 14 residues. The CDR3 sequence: CASSYGQPPKTQYF. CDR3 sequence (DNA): TGTGCCAGCAGTTACGGGCAACCCCCGAAGACCCAGTACTTC.

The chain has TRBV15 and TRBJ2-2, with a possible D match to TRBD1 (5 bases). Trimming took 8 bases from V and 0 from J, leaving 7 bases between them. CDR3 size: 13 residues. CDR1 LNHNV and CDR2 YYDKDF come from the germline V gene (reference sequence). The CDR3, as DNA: TGTGCCACCGGGGCAGCGAACACCGGGGAGCTGTTTTTT. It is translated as CATGAANTGELFF. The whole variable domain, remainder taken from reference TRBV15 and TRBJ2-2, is DAMVIQNPRYQVTQFGKPVTLSCSQTLNHNVMYWYQQKSSQAPKLLFHYYDKDFNNEADTPDNFQSRRPNTSFCFLDIRSPGLGDTAMYLCATGAANTGELFFGEGSRLTVL.

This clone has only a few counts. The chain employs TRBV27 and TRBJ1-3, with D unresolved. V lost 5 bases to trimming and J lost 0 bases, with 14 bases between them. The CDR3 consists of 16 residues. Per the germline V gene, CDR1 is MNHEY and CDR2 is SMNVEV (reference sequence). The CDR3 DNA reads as TGTGCCAGCAGTCCAGTGGGGAGATTCTCTGGAAACACCATATATTTT. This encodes CASSPVGRFSGNTIYF.